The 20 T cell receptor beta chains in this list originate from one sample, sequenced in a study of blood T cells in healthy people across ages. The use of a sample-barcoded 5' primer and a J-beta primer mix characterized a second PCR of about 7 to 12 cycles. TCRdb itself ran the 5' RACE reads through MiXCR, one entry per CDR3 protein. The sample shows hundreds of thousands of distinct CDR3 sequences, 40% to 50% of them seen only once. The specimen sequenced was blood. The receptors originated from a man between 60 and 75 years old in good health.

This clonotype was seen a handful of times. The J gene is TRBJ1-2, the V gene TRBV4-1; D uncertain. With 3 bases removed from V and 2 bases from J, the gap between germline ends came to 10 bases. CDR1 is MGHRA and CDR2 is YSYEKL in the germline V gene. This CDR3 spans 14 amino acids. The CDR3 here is CASSQLDGNYGYTF. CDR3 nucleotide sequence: TGCGCCAGCAGCCAGCTCGACGGGAACTATGGCTACACCTTC.

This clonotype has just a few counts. The CDR3 here is CAARPGQLPYEQYF. For the CDR3, the DNA is TGTGCCGCACGCCCGGGACAGCTACCCTACGAGCAGTACTTC. V is TRBV6-1 and J is TRBJ2-7; 7 bases are a match to TRBD1. CDR1 and CDR2 from the germline V gene are MNHNS and SASEGT. Germline trimming cut 11 bases from V and 2 bases from J; bases unmatched to any gene: 12. The CDR3 consists of 14 residues.

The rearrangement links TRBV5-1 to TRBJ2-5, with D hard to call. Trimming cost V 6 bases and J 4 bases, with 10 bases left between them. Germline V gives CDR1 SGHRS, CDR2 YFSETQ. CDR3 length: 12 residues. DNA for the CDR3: TGCGCCAGCATGTTTCGAGGAGAGACCCAGTACTTC. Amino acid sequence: CASMFRGETQYF.

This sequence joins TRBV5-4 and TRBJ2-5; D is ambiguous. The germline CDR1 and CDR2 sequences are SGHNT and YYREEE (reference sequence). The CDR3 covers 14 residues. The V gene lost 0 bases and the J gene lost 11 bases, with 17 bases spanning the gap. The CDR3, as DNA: TGTGCCAGCAGCTTGGGCCGGGCCTTGAATGAGCAGTACTTC. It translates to CASSLGRALNEQYF.

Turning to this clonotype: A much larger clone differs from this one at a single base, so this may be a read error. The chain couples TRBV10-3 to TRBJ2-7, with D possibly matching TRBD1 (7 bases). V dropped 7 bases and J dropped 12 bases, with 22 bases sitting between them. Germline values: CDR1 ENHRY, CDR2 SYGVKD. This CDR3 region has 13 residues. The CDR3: CAIKEGAWETRYF. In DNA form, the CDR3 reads TGTGCCATCAAGGAGGGGGCGTGGGAGACCCGGTACTTC.

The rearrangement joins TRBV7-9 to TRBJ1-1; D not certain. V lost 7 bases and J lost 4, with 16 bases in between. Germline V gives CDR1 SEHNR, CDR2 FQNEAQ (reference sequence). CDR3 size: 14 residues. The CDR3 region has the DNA TGTGCCAGCACCCACCGGGGAATCGGCACTGAAGCTTTCTTT. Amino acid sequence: CASTHRGIGTEAFF.

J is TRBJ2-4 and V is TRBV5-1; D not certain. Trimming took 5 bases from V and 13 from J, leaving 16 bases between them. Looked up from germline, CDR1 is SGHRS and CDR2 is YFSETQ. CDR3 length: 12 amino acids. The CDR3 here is CASSLNHNEQYF. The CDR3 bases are TGCGCCAGCAGTCTGAACCACAATGAGCAGTACTTC.

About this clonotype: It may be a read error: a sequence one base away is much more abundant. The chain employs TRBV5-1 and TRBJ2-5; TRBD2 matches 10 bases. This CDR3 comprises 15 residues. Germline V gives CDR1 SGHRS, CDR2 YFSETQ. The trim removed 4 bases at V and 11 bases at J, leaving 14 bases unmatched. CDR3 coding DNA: TGCGCCAGCAGCAAACGGACTAGCGGAGGCAATGAGCAGTACTTC. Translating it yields CASSKRTSGGNEQYF.

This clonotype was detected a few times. DNA for the CDR3: TGTGCCAGCAGTACAAACAGGGGGTTAAAATTCTACGAGCAGTACTTC. It is translated as CASSTNRGLKFYEQYF. The chain is built from TRBV6-5 and TRBJ2-7, with 8 nucleotides matching TRBD1. V lost 5 bases and J lost 3; bases outside the gene matches: 12. The CDR3 extends over 16 amino acids. The germline V gene has CDR1 MNHEY and CDR2 SVGAGI.

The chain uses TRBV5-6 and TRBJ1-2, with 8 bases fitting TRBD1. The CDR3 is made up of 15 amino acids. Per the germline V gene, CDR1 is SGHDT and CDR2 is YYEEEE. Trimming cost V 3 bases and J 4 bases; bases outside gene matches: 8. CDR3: CASSYGQGGPYGYTF. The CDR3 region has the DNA TGTGCCAGCAGCTATGGACAGGGTGGACCCTATGGCTACACCTTC.

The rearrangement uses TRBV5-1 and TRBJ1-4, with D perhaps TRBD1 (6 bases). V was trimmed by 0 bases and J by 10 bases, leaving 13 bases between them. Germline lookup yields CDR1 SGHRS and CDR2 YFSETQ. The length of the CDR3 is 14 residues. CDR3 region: CASSLEQGRAKLFF. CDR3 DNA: TGCGCCAGCAGCTTGGAACAGGGACGTGCAAAACTGTTTTTT. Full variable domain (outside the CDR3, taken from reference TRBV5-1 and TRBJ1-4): KAGVTQTPRYLIKTRGQQVTLSCSPISGHRSVSWYQQTPGQGLQFLFEYFSETQRNKGNFPGRFSGRQFSNSRSEMNVSTLELGDSALYLCASSLEQGRAKLFFGSGTQLSVL.

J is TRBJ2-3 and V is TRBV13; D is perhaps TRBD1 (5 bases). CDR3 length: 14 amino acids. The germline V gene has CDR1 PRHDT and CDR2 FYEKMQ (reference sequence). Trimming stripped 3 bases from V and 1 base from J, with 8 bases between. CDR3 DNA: TGTGCCAGCAGCTTTTCACAGGGCACAGATACGCAGTATTTT. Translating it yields CASSFSQGTDTQYF.

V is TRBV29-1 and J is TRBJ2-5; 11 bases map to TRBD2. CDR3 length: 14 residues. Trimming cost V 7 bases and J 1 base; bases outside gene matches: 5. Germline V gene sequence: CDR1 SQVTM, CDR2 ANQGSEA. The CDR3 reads CSALAGGSQETQYF. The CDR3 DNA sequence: TGCAGCGCCTTAGCGGGGGGGTCCCAAGAGACCCAGTACTTC.

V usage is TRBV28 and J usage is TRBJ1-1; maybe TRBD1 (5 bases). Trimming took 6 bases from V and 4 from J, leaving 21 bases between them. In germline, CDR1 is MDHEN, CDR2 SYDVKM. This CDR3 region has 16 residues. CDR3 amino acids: CASSVDSEGLSTEAFF. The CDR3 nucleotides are TGTGCCAGCAGCGTCGACAGTGAGGGTTTATCCACTGAAGCTTTCTTT.

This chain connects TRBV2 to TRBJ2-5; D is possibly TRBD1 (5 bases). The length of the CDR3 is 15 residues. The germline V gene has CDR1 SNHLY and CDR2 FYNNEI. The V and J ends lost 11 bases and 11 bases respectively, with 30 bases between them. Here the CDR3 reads CAYSAQGGPQYEQYF. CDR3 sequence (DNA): TGTGCCTACTCAGCTCAGGGCGGCCCGCAATATGAGCAGTACTTC.

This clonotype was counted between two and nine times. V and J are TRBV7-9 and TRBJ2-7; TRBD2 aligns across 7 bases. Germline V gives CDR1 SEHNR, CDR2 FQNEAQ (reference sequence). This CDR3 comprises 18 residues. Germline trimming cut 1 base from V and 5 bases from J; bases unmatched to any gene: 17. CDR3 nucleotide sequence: TGTGCCAGCAGCTTAGTGTTCGCGGTAGCCCATCTAGCGGACGAGCAGTACTTC. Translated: CASSLVFAVAHLADEQYF.

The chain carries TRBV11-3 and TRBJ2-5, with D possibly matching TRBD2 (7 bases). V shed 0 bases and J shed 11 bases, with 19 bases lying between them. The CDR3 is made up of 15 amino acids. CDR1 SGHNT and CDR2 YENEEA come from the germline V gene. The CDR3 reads CASSLDRGAVNEQYF. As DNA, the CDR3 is TGTGCCAGCAGCTTAGATCGGGGGGCGGTCAATGAGCAGTACTTC.

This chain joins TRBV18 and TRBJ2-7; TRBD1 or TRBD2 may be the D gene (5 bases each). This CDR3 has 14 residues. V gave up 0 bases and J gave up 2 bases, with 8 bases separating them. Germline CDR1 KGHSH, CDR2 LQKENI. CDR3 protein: CASSPPGDTYEQYF. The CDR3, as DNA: TGTGCCAGCTCACCACCGGGGGATACCTACGAGCAGTACTTC.

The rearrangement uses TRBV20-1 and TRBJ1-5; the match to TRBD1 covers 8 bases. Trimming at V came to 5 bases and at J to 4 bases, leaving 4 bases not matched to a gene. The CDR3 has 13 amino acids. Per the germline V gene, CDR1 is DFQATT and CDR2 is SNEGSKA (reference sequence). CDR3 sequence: CSAQGQVNQPQHF. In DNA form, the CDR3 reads TGCAGTGCTCAGGGACAGGTAAATCAGCCCCAGCATTTT.

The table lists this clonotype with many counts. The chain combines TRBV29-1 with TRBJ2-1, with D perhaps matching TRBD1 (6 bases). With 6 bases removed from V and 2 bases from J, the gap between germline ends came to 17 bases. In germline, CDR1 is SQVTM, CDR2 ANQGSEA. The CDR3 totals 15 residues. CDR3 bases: TGCAGCGTCCTACCCGGGACATTAACCTACAATGAGCAGTTCTTC. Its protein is CSVLPGTLTYNEQFF.